The 21 T cell receptor beta chains reported below all come from one sample, sequenced in a study of CD8 T cells in Susac syndrome. After extraction with the RNeasy kit, roughly 0.45 to 1 ug of the RNA was reverse transcribed using random hexamers. One entry per CDR3 protein results from TCRdb running MiXCR on the immunoSEQ multiplex PCR reads. Found here are approximately 110,000 distinct CDR3 sequences, approximately 95% of them singletons; the top ten hold less than 0.4%. The sample was CD8+ T cells from PBMCs. All receptors derive from a human donor with multiple sclerosis.

The J gene is TRBJ2-1, the V gene TRBV9; D not resolved. Deletions cut 7 bases from V and 8 bases from J, with 16 bases between. CDR3 length equals 13 residues. Germline CDR1 is SGDLS and CDR2 is YYNGEE. DNA for the CDR3: TGTGCCAGCGGAACCAAATTTGGAGATGAGCAGTTCTTC. Translation gives CASGTKFGDEQFF.

The chain links TRBV19 to TRBJ1-1; D not certain. V lost 4 bases to trimming and J lost 0 bases, with 12 bases between them. This CDR3 contains 15 residues. Germline assignment: CDR1 LNHDA and CDR2 SQIVND (reference sequence). As DNA, the CDR3 is TGTGCCAGTAGTAGTGGGTTTATGTTGAACACTGAAGCTTTCTTT. This sequence encodes CASSSGFMLNTEAFF.

The chain carries TRBV5-6 and TRBJ1-5; 9 bases map to TRBD1. This CDR3 is 14 amino acids long. V was pared by 4 bases and J by 9 bases, with 8 bases of the junction left unmatched. The germline CDR1 and CDR2 sequences are SGHDT and YYEEEE. This chain's CDR3 is CASSPGTGSPPQHF. CDR3 nucleotides: TGTGCCAGCAGCCCCGGGACAGGGAGTCCGCCCCAGCATTTT.

The V and J genes are TRBV4-2 and TRBJ2-1; TRBD2 matches at 10 bases. The V gene end was trimmed by 0 bases and the J gene end by 6 bases; junction bases not matched to a gene: 14. The germline CDR1 and CDR2 sequences are LGHNA and YNFKEQ. This CDR3 contains 19 residues. DNA for the CDR3: TGTGCCAGCAGCCAAGAAGCTGTGTCAAGCGGGAGGGCCGGCAATGAGCAGTTCTTC. Translation: CASSQEAVSSGRAGNEQFF.

This sequence joins TRBV25-1 and TRBJ1-4, with TRBD1 as a possible D gene (6 bases). Germline V gene sequence: CDR1 MGHDK, CDR2 SYGVNS. Between the trimmed V and J ends, which lost 7 bases and 6 bases, there was a span of 18 bases. The CDR3 length is 15 residues. The CDR3 coding sequence is TGTGCCAGCACCGAGTGGGGGGGGGCGGATGAAAAACTGTTTTTT. Amino acid sequence: CASTEWGGADEKLFF.

J is TRBJ2-1 and V is TRBV4-1, with D tentatively TRBD2 (5 bases). The germline V gene encodes CDR1 MGHRA and CDR2 YSYEKL. V lost 0 bases and J 6 bases, leaving 12 bases between the germline ends. This CDR3 comprises 15 residues. In nucleotides, the CDR3 is TGCGCCAGCAGCCAAGATAGGGCTGGACTCAATGAGCAGTTCTTC. It specifies CASSQDRAGLNEQFF.

The chain joins TRBV5-6 to TRBJ2-7, with D perhaps matching TRBD2 (7 bases). Trimming cost V 4 bases and J 4 bases, with 15 bases left between them. In germline, CDR1 is SGHDT, CDR2 YYEEEE. CDR3 size: 14 residues. In DNA, the CDR3 is TGTGCCAGCAGCCCCGAGGGGGGGCTGTACGAGCAGTACGTC. This encodes CASSPEGGLYEQYV.

The J gene is TRBJ2-2, the V gene TRBV29-1; 7 positions agree with TRBD2. With 3 bases clipped from V and 3 bases from J, the junction kept 7 bases outside the gene matches. Per the germline V gene, CDR1 is SQVTM and CDR2 is ANQGSEA. CDR3 size: 15 residues. The CDR3 here is CSVDPGRGHTGELFF. The CDR3 bases are TGCAGCGTTGACCCGGGGAGGGGACACACCGGGGAGCTGTTTTTT.

This clonotype came up once. The chain uses TRBV9 and TRBJ2-5, with 10 bases that match TRBD2. The germline CDR1 and CDR2 sequences are SGDLS and YYNGEE. The CDR3 runs 18 residues. Trimming took 0 bases from V and 0 from J; bases not matched to a gene: 8. The CDR3, as DNA: TGTGCCAGCAGCGTAGATTGGGCTAGCGGGAGTTACCAAGAGACCCAGTACTTC. Protein product: CASSVDWASGSYQETQYF.

The CDR3 is CATSDLAGSADTQYF. CDR3 DNA sequence: TGTGCCACCAGTGACCTGGCGGGGTCTGCGGATACGCAGTATTTT. The gene calls are TRBV24-1 and TRBJ2-3, with D possibly being TRBD2 (6 bases). The CDR3 loop spans 15 amino acids. Trimming shortened V by 4 bases and J by 6 bases, and 16 bases separated the two germline ends. Germline V CDR1 and CDR2: KGHDR, SFDVKD.

The chain recombines TRBV27 with TRBJ1-5; D not resolved. V lost 2 bases and J lost 0, with 5 bases in between. The length of the CDR3 is 14 residues. Germline-derived CDR1 and CDR2 are MNHEY and SMNVEV (reference sequence). The chain's CDR3 is CASSLGYSNQPQHF. The CDR3 DNA follows: TGTGCCAGCAGTTTAGGCTATAGCAATCAGCCCCAGCATTTT.

V is TRBV2 and J is TRBJ2-7; TRBD2 aligns across 9 bases. With V trimmed by 3 bases and J by 1 base, 7 bases remained unmatched. Germline V gives CDR1 SNHLY, CDR2 FYNNEI. This CDR3 spans 16 amino acids. CDR3 residues: CASSEPSGARSYEQYF. The CDR3, as DNA: TGTGCCAGCAGTGAGCCTAGCGGGGCGCGATCCTACGAGCAGTACTTC.

The chain couples TRBV4-1 to TRBJ2-2; TRBD1 matches 7 bases. Trimming at V came to 1 base and at J to 9 bases, leaving 8 bases not matched to a gene. The CDR3 contains 15 residues. Per germline, CDR1 MGHRA and CDR2 YSYEKL. The CDR3 region is CASSQVRTGHRELFF. CDR3 coding DNA: TGCGCCAGCAGCCAAGTGAGGACAGGTCACCGGGAGCTGTTTTTT.

The V and J genes are TRBV9 and TRBJ2-1, with 10 bases aligning to TRBD2. CDR3 length equals 15 residues. J lost 6 bases, V lost 3 bases, and 6 bases had no gene match. Germline CDR1 is SGDLS and CDR2 is YYNGEE. The CDR3: CASSELAGIGNEQFF. CDR3 DNA sequence: TGTGCCAGCAGCGAACTAGCGGGGATTGGCAATGAGCAGTTCTTC.

The rearrangement links TRBV14 to TRBJ2-7; the D gene is possibly TRBD2 (5 bases). Germline V gives CDR1 SGHDN, CDR2 FVKESK. The CDR3 loop spans 13 amino acids. Trimming took off 3 bases at V and 2 bases at J, with 8 bases between the two ends. CDR3 DNA sequence: TGTGCCAGCAGCCATGCGGGCCCCTACGAGCAGTACTTC. Its translation: CASSHAGPYEQYF.

The chain carries TRBV12-3 or TRBV12-4 and TRBJ1-5; maybe TRBD1 (5 bases). The V gene lost 7 bases and the J gene lost 3 bases, with 13 bases spanning the gap. There are 14 residues in the CDR3. The CDR3 region has the DNA TGTGCCAGCACAACGACAGTCCTCAATCAGCCCCAGCATTTT. The encoded protein is CASTTTVLNQPQHF.

The genes are TRBV6-5 and TRBJ1-1; D remains ambiguous. The V gene's germline CDR1 is MNHEY and CDR2 SVGAGI. This CDR3 has 9 amino acids. V was cut by 11 bases and J by 1 base, with 2 bases left in between. The CDR3 region has the DNA TGTGCCCGGAACACTGAAGCTTTCTTT. Protein: CARNTEAFF.

The chain recombines TRBV7-9 with TRBJ2-5; 10 bases fit TRBD2. Germline-derived CDR1 and CDR2 are SEHNR and FQNEAQ (reference sequence). This CDR3 is 14 amino acids long. The V segment lost 7 bases and the J segment 6 bases; nucleotides outside the gene matches: 8. The CDR3 bases are TGTGCCAGCACCGCGACTAGCGGGCCTCAGACCCAGTACTTC. It encodes CASTATSGPQTQYF. Combining the CDR3 with reference TRBV7-9 and TRBJ2-5 gives the whole variable domain DTGVSQNPRHKITKRGQNVTFRCDPISEHNRLYWYRQTLGQGPEFLTYFQNEAQLEKSRLLSDRFSAERPKGSFSTLEIQRTEQGDSAMYLCASTATSGPQTQYFGPGTRLLVL.

The chain recombines TRBV12-5 with TRBJ2-3; no reliable D call. The CDR3 is 13 residues long. V dropped 3 bases and J dropped 6 bases, with 10 bases sitting between them. Germline V gene sequence: CDR1 LGHNT, CDR2 FRNRAP. CDR3 in DNA: TGTGCTAGTGGTTTTGTTTCCTCCGATACGCAGTATTTT. Translated: CASGFVSSDTQYF.

The J gene is TRBJ2-1, the V gene TRBV12-3 or TRBV12-4; D not resolved. The V end lost 6 bases, the J end lost 6 bases, and 12 bases lay between the germline ends. The CDR3 spans 13 residues. The CDR3 protein is CASRVSSINEQFF. The DNA for the CDR3 is TGTGCCAGCAGAGTCTCGAGTATCAATGAGCAGTTCTTC.

The chain links TRBV12-3 or TRBV12-4 to TRBJ2-7; 8 bases are shared with TRBD1. The CDR3 extends over 12 amino acids. J was trimmed by 7 bases and V by 5 bases; bases with no gene match: 4. CDR3 sequence reads: CASSQGAREQYF. Written as DNA, the CDR3 is TGTGCCAGCAGTCAGGGGGCGCGGGAGCAGTACTTC.